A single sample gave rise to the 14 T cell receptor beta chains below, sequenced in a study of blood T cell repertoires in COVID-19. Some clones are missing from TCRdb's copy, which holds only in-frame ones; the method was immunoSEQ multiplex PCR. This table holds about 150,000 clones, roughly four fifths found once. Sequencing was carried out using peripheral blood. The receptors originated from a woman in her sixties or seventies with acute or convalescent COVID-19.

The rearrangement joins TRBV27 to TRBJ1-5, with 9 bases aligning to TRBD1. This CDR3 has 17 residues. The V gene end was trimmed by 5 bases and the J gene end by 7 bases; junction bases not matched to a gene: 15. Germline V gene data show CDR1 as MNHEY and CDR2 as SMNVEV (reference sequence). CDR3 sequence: CASSAKNRGPSRQPQHF. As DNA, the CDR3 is TGTGCCAGCAGTGCCAAGAACAGGGGGCCGTCAAGACAGCCCCAGCATTTT.

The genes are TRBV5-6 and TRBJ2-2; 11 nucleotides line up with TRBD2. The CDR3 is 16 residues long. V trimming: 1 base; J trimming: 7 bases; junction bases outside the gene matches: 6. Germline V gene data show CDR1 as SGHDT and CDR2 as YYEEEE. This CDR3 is CASSLLAGGLIGELFF. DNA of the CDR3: TGTGCCAGCAGCTTGTTAGCGGGGGGGCTGATCGGGGAGCTGTTTTTT.

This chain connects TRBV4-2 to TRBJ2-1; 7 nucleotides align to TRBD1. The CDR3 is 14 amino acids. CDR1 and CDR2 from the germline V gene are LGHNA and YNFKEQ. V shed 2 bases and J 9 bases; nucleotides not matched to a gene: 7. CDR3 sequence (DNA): TGTGCCAGCAGCCAACACGGGACAGATATTGAGCAGTTCTTC. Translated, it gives CASSQHGTDIEQFF.

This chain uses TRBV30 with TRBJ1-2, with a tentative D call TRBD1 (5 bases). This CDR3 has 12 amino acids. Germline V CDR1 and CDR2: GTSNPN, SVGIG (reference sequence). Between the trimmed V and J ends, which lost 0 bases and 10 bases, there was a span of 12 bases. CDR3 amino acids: CAWSVVGGIYTF. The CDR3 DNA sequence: TGTGCCTGGAGTGTAGTCGGGGGAATCTACACCTTC.

Here the CDR3 reads CASSPEHGGDEQFF. CDR3 bases: TGTGCCAGCAGCCCCGAACATGGGGGCGATGAGCAGTTCTTC. This chain joins TRBV11-3 and TRBJ2-1; the D gene is possibly TRBD1 (6 bases). V shed 5 bases and J shed 8 bases, with 16 bases lying between them. Per the germline V gene, CDR1 is SGHNT and CDR2 is YENEEA. CDR3 length equals 14 residues. Complete variable domain (other parts from reference TRBV11-3 and TRBJ2-1): EAGVVQSPRYKIIEKKQPVAFWCNPISGHNTLYWYLQNLGQGPELLIRYENEEAVDDSQLPKDRFSAERLKGVDSTLKIQPAELGDSAVYLCASSPEHGGDEQFFGPGTRLTVL.

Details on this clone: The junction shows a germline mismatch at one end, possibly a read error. CDR3 loop: CASSLNSNQPQHF. The CDR3 coding sequence is TGTGCTAGCAGTCTTAATAGCAATCAGCCCCAGCATTTT. The genes are TRBV7-7 and TRBJ1-5, with D hard to call. The CDR3 spans 13 residues. Germline V gene sequence: CDR1 SSHAT, CDR2 FNYEAQ (reference sequence).

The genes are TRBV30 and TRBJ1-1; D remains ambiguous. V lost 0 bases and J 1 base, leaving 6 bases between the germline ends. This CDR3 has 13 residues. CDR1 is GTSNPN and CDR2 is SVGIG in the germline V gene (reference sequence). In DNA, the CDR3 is TGTGCCTGGAGTGTACCGGGGAACACTGAAGCTTTCTTT. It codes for CAWSVPGNTEAFF.

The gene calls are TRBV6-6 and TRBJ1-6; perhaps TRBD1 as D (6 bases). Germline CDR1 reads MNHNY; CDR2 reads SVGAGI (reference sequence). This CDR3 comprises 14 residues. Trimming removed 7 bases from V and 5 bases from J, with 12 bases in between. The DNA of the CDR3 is TGTGCCAGCACTACAGGGCGCGATAATTCACCCCTCCACTTT. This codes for CASTTGRDNSPLHF.

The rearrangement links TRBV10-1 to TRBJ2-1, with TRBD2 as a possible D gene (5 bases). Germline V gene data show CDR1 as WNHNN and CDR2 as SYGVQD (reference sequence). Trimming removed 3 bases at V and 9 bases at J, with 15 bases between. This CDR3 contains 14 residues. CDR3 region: CASSEDPGMGEQFF. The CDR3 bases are TGCGCCAGCAGTGAAGACCCGGGGATGGGTGAGCAGTTCTTC.

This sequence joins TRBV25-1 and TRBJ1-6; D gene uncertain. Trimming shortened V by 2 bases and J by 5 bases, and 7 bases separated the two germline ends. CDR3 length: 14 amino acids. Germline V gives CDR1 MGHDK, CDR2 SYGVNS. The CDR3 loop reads CASSEGADNSPLHF. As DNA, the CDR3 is TGTGCCAGCAGTGAAGGTGCAGATAATTCACCCCTCCACTTT.

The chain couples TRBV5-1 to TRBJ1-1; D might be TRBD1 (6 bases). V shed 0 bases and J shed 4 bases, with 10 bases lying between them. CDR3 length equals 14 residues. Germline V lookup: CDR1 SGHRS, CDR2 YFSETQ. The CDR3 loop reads CASSLGGLVTEAFF. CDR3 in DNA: TGCGCCAGCAGCTTGGGGGGGCTTGTCACTGAAGCTTTCTTT.

The CDR3 bases are TGTGCCAGCAGCCCCCTCCCCCAAGAGACCCAGTACTTC. This sequence encodes CASSPLPQETQYF. The J gene is TRBJ2-5, the V gene TRBV7-3; D uncertain. V lost 5 bases to trimming and J lost 1 base, with 8 bases between them. CDR3 length: 13 residues. The germline V gene has CDR1 SGHTA and CDR2 FQGTGA.

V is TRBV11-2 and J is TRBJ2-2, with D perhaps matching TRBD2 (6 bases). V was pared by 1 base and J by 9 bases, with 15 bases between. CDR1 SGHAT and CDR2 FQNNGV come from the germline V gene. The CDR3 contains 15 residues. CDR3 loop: CASSLGSGRLRELFF. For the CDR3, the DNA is TGTGCCAGCAGCTTAGGGAGCGGGCGGCTGAGGGAGCTGTTTTTT.

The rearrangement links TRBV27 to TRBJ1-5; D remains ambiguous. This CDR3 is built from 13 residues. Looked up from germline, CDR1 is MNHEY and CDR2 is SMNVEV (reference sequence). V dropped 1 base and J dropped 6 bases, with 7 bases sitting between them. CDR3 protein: CASSLFLGQPQHF. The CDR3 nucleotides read TGTGCCAGCAGTTTATTTCTCGGTCAGCCCCAGCATTTT.